One and the same sample provided the 25 T cell receptor beta chains below, sequenced in a study of somatic mutations in cytotoxic T cells in rheumatoid arthritis. TCRdb's table, derived via immunoSEQ multiplex PCR, lists solely in-frame clones and lacks some. The table shows some 25,000 clones, with just under 75% occurring only once. Sequencing used CD8+ T cells sorted from blood. The receptors here all came from a woman between 18 and 29 years old in good health.

The CDR3 DNA reads as TGCAGCGTGGACACTAGCGGGGGGATCACAGATACGCAGTATTTT. This translates into CSVDTSGGITDTQYF. The gene calls are TRBV29-1 and TRBJ2-3; 12 positions match TRBD2. Germline CDR1 SQVTM, CDR2 ANQGSEA. The V segment lost 6 bases and the J segment 2 bases; nucleotides outside the gene matches: 6. The CDR3 is made up of 15 amino acids.

The V call is TRBV2, the J call TRBJ2-1, with 9 bases aligning to TRBD2. Trimming took 8 bases from V and 0 from J; bases not matched to a gene: 5. This CDR3 spans 15 amino acids. Germline CDR1 and CDR2: SNHLY and FYNNEI. CDR3 in amino acids: CASGVAGVSYNEQFF. CDR3 sequence (DNA): TGTGCCAGCGGGGTAGCGGGAGTCTCCTACAATGAGCAGTTCTTC. Full variable domain (remainder filled in from reference TRBV2 and TRBJ2-1): EPEVTQTPSHQVTQMGQEVILRCVPISNHLYFYWYRQILGQKVEFLVSFYNNEISEKSEIFDDQFSVERPDGSNFTLKIRSTKLEDSAMYFCASGVAGVSYNEQFFGPGTRLTVL.

V and J are TRBV13 and TRBJ2-6; D ambiguous. Germline V CDR1 and CDR2: PRHDT, FYEKMQ (reference sequence). V was pared by 6 bases and J by 2 bases, with 14 bases between. This CDR3 is 16 amino acids long. As DNA, the CDR3 is TGTGCCAGCAGAGACCCTAGTAGTGCTGGGGCCAACGTCCTGACTTTC. This translates into CASRDPSSAGANVLTF.

The V gene is TRBV7-9, the J gene TRBJ2-4, with 11 bases aligning to TRBD2. Germline-derived CDR1 and CDR2 are SEHNR and FQNEAQ (reference sequence). The CDR3 has 19 amino acids. After removal of 5 bases from V and 0 bases from J, the junction contained 12 bases not matched to a gene. The DNA for the CDR3 is TGTGCCAGCAGCCCGTTACTAGCGGGAGATTCCCTAGCCAAAAACATTCAGTACTTC. This codes for CASSPLLAGDSLAKNIQYF.

The rearrangement uses TRBV6-6 and TRBJ1-5; no clear D. This CDR3 has 14 amino acids. Germline V gene data show CDR1 as MNHNY and CDR2 as SVGAGI (reference sequence). With 5 bases removed from V and 3 bases from J, the gap between germline ends came to 11 bases. The CDR3 protein is CASSRSTLNQPQHF. CDR3 sequence (DNA): TGTGCCAGCAGTCGGTCAACTCTCAATCAGCCCCAGCATTTT.

V usage is TRBV7-9 and J usage is TRBJ2-1; perhaps TRBD1 as D (6 bases). The CDR3 has 13 amino acids. CDR1 is SEHNR and CDR2 is FQNEAQ in the germline V gene (reference sequence). Deletions cut 6 bases from V and 6 bases from J, with 12 bases between. CDR3 protein: CASSPTGTNEQFF. The CDR3 DNA reads TGTGCCAGCAGTCCTACAGGGACCAATGAGCAGTTCTTC.

The rearrangement joins TRBV7-9 to TRBJ2-3; D might be TRBD1 (6 bases). The CDR3 totals 14 residues. Looked up from germline, CDR1 is SEHNR and CDR2 is FQNEAQ (reference sequence). The V end lost 5 bases, the J end lost 5 bases, and 14 bases lay between the germline ends. CDR3 residues: CASSDSLGGDTQYF. CDR3 nucleotide sequence: TGTGCCAGCAGCGACTCACTAGGGGGAGATACGCAGTATTTT.

In its sample, this clone was seen a few times. V gene TRBV28 combines with J gene TRBJ1-1; D gene ambiguous. The CDR3 contains 15 residues. V gave up 7 bases and J gave up 3 bases, with 18 bases separating them. Germline values: CDR1 MDHEN, CDR2 SYDVKM. This CDR3 reads CASTLGSGRDTEAFF. The CDR3 region has the DNA TGTGCCAGCACTCTTGGGTCGGGGAGGGACACTGAAGCTTTCTTT. Complete variable domain (other parts from reference TRBV28 and TRBJ1-1): DVKVTQSSRYLVKRTGEKVFLECVQDMDHENMFWYRQDPGLGLRLIYFSYDVKMKEKGDIPEGYSVSREKKERFSLILESASTNQTSMYLCASTLGSGRDTEAFFGQGTRLTVV.

The V and J genes are TRBV9 and TRBJ2-1, with D perhaps matching TRBD2 (6 bases). Per the germline V gene, CDR1 is SGDLS and CDR2 is YYNGEE. The CDR3 length is 17 residues. Deletions cut 0 bases from V and 4 bases from J, with 17 bases between. CDR3 amino acids: CASSVASPAGRYNEQFF. CDR3 coding DNA: TGTGCCAGCAGCGTAGCTTCTCCAGCGGGCAGATACAATGAGCAGTTCTTC.

The gene calls are TRBV27 and TRBJ2-7; 9 positions match TRBD1. After removal of 5 bases from V and 6 bases from J, the junction contained 5 bases not matched to a gene. Germline CDR1 and CDR2: MNHEY and SMNVEV (reference sequence). CDR3 length: 13 amino acids. CDR3 residues: CASSTGQGFEQYF. Written as DNA, the CDR3 is TGTGCCAGCAGTACGGGACAGGGATTCGAGCAGTACTTC.

The chain employs TRBV28 and TRBJ2-1; TRBD1 matches 7 bases. The CDR3 loop spans 14 amino acids. V was pared by 3 bases and J by 9 bases, with 8 bases of the junction left unmatched. Germline loops: CDR1 MDHEN, CDR2 SYDVKM. The CDR3 spells CASSFLDRYGEQFF. In DNA form, the CDR3 reads TGTGCCAGCAGTTTCCTGGACAGGTATGGTGAGCAGTTCTTC.

This clone has only one observation. The genes are TRBV2 and TRBJ2-2, with 9 bases lining up with TRBD2. V shed 5 bases and J 0 bases; nucleotides not matched to a gene: 10. This CDR3 has 18 residues. Looked up from germline, CDR1 is SNHLY and CDR2 is FYNNEI. CDR3 residues: CASSTGLAEFANTGELFF. CDR3 nucleotide sequence: TGTGCCAGCAGTACGGGACTAGCAGAGTTCGCGAACACCGGGGAGCTGTTTTTT.

CDR3 in amino acids: CASSLAGSSYEQYF. CDR3 DNA: TGTGCCAGCAGCTTAGCCGGGAGCTCCTACGAGCAGTACTTC. This chain links TRBV7-8 with TRBJ2-7, with D perhaps matching TRBD2 (6 bases). The CDR3 is 14 residues long. Germline V gene lookup returns CDR1 SGHVS and CDR2 FQNEAQ. Trimming stripped 0 bases from V and 0 bases from J, with 6 bases between.

CDR3 amino acids: CASSPGLSYEQYF. The CDR3 DNA reads as TGTGCCAGCAGCCCCGGATTATCCTACGAGCAGTACTTC. V usage is TRBV7-7 and J usage is TRBJ2-7; D gene unclear. Trimming left V 5 bases short and J 1 base short, with 9 bases between. From germline, CDR1 is SSHAT and CDR2 FNYEAQ (reference sequence). CDR3 length: 13 amino acids.

This clone is classed as medium-sized. This chain connects TRBV12-5 to TRBJ2-1, with D possibly being TRBD2 (5 bases). Germline assignment: CDR1 LGHNT and CDR2 FRNRAP. Trimming pared 5 bases from V and 3 bases from J, leaving 8 bases between. The CDR3 sequence is 13 residues long. In DNA, the CDR3 is TGTGCTAGTGGTCTCGGGATCTACAATGAGCAGTTCTTC. Amino acid sequence: CASGLGIYNEQFF.

This clone was counted a single time. The chain employs TRBV28 and TRBJ2-7, with TRBD1 identical over 7 bases. V lost 2 bases, J lost 6 bases, and 1 base stayed unmatched. This CDR3 comprises 12 residues. The V gene's germline CDR1 is MDHEN and CDR2 SYDVKM. CDR3 in DNA: TGTGCCAGCAGTTTACCAGGGGGCGAGCAGTACGTC. It codes for CASSLPGGEQYV.

The chain couples TRBV20-1 to TRBJ2-7; no firm D call. CDR1 is DFQATT and CDR2 is SNEGSKA in the germline V gene (reference sequence). The CDR3 runs to 10 residues. The V and J ends lost 2 bases and 4 bases respectively, with 3 bases between them. The CDR3 bases are TGCAGTGCTAGAATATACGAGCAGTACGTC. Protein product: CSARIYEQYV.

The chain combines TRBV27 with TRBJ2-2; 8 bases are shared with TRBD1. Germline V gene sequence: CDR1 MNHEY, CDR2 SMNVEV (reference sequence). With V trimmed by 2 bases and J by 9 bases, 2 bases remained unmatched. This CDR3 has 13 residues. Here the CDR3 DNA reads TGTGCCAGCAGTTTACAGGGGGCGAGGGAGCTGTTTTTT. This sequence encodes CASSLQGARELFF.

The chain couples TRBV7-2 to TRBJ1-1; no reliable D call. The CDR3 length is 13 residues. Germline V gene sequence: CDR1 SGHTA, CDR2 FQGNSA. Trimming left V 1 base short and J 8 bases short, with 11 bases between. The DNA for the CDR3 is TGTGCCAGCAGCTTAGGTTCGTTGCGAGAAGCTTTCTTT. Its translation: CASSLGSLREAFF.

The genes are TRBV7-9 and TRBJ2-1; the match to TRBD2 covers 12 bases. The CDR3 contains 17 residues. V was clipped by 1 base and J by 4 bases; unmatched bases: 5. The V gene's germline CDR1 is SEHNR and CDR2 FQNEAQ (reference sequence). In DNA, the CDR3 is TGTGCCAGCAGCTTAGAGGCCCTAGCGGGAGGGTACAATGAGCAGTTCTTC. Its translation: CASSLEALAGGYNEQFF.

The sample holds one count of this clone. The chain employs TRBV11-2 and TRBJ2-5; possible D gene TRBD1, 5 bases. The CDR3 is 15 residues long. Looked up from germline, CDR1 is SGHAT and CDR2 is FQNNGV. Trimming shortened V by 5 bases and J by 2 bases, and 15 bases separated the two germline ends. CDR3 bases: TGTGCCAGCAGCCCTATGGACACCACACAAGAGACCCAGTACTTC. Amino acids: CASSPMDTTQETQYF.

The chain employs TRBV7-9 and TRBJ2-2, with 12 bases aligning to TRBD2. Germline V CDR1 and CDR2: SEHNR, FQNEAQ (reference sequence). Trimming at V came to 2 bases and at J to 6 bases, leaving 4 bases not matched to a gene. The CDR3 loop spans 16 amino acids. In DNA, the CDR3 is TGTGCCAGCAGCTTACCCCTAGCGGGGGGGCCCGGGGAGCTGTTTTTT. Encoded protein: CASSLPLAGGPGELFF.

This CDR3 is CASRDNSPLHF. The CDR3 DNA is TGTGCCAGCAGGGACAATTCACCCCTCCACTTT. V and J are TRBV6-1 and TRBJ1-6; D is unclear. CDR1 is MNHNS and CDR2 is SASEGT in the germline V gene. V was clipped by 6 bases and J by 7 bases, with 4 bases between them. This CDR3 is built from 11 residues.

This clone was observed a few times. The chain recombines TRBV7-9 with TRBJ2-1, with a possible D match to TRBD1 (5 bases). This CDR3 has 16 residues. V dropped 5 bases and J dropped 7 bases, with 21 bases sitting between them. Germline CDR1 SEHNR, CDR2 FQNEAQ (reference sequence). CDR3 coding DNA: TGTGCCAGCAGCACTCCTACAGGAGCCCACCCGAATGAGCAGTTCTTC. The encoded protein is CASSTPTGAHPNEQFF.

The rearrangement joins TRBV5-6 to TRBJ1-1, with no clear D. V gave up 5 bases and J gave up 4 bases, with 12 bases separating them. Germline V CDR1 and CDR2: SGHDT, YYEEEE. CDR3 length equals 13 residues. The CDR3 sequence: CASSRGWGTEAFF. Here the CDR3 DNA reads TGTGCCAGCAGTCGAGGGTGGGGCACTGAAGCTTTCTTT. Filled out from reference TRBV5-6 and TRBJ1-1, the complete variable domain reads DAGVTQSPTHLIKTRGQQVTLRCSPKSGHDTVSWYQQALGQGPQFIFQYYEEEERQRGNFPDRFSGHQFPNYSSELNVNALLLGDSALYLCASSRGWGTEAFFGQGTRLTVV.